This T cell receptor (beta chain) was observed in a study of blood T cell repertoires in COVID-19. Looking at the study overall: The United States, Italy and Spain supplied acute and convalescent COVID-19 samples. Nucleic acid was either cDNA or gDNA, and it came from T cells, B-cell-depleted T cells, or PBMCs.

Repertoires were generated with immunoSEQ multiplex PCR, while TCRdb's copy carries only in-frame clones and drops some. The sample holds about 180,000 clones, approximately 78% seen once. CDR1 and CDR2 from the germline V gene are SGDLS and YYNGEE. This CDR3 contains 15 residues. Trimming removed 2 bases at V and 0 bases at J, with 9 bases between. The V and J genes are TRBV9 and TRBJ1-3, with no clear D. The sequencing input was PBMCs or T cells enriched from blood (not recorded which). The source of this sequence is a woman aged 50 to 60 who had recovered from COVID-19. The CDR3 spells CASSVTASSGNTIYF. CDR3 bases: TGTGCCAGCAGCGTTACAGCATCCTCTGGAAACACCATATATTTT.